What follows are 7 T cell receptor beta chains derived from one specimen sequenced in a study of T-cell reconstitution after alpha-beta-depleted transplantation in children. For TCRbeta, the library was prepared with unique molecular identifiers. TCRdb itself ran the PCR reads through MiXCR, one entry per CDR3 protein. The sample carries about 470,000 distinct CDR3 sequences, over 40% recorded once. The sample here was PBMCs, taken before TCRalphabeta/CD19-depleted stem cell transplant. These receptors all come from a girl aged 2 to 10 with aplastic anemia, due to receive a stem cell transplant.

This sequence joins TRBV6-2 or TRBV6-3 and TRBJ2-2; D call uncertain. There are 12 residues in the CDR3. Germline CDR1 MNHEY, CDR2 SVGEGT. The V gene lost 3 bases and the J gene lost 6 bases, with 5 bases spanning the gap. CDR3 residues: CASSYYPGELFF. DNA of the CDR3: TGTGCCAGCAGTTATTATCCCGGGGAGCTGTTTTTT.

In its sample, this clonotype was seen a few times. The J gene is TRBJ2-1, the V gene TRBV4-1; 9 bases line up with TRBD2. CDR3 length: 16 residues. Germline trimming cut 1 base from V and 7 bases from J; bases unmatched to any gene: 8. In germline, CDR1 is MGHRA, CDR2 YSYEKL. CDR3 nucleotide sequence: TGCGCCAGCAGCCAAGCCAGCGGGAGGATAGAAAATGAGCAGTTCTTC. Translation gives CASSQASGRIENEQFF.

Here the CDR3 reads CSANPQGGYEQYF. CDR3 sequence (DNA): TGCAGTGCCAACCCACAGGGCGGTTACGAGCAGTACTTC. The chain carries TRBV20-1 and TRBJ2-7, with TRBD1 as a possible D gene (6 bases). The V end lost 6 bases, the J end lost 4 bases, and 16 bases lay between the germline ends. This CDR3 has 13 residues. Per the germline V gene, CDR1 is DFQATT and CDR2 is SNEGSKA (reference sequence).

This chain joins TRBV5-1 and TRBJ2-5; TRBD2 matches at 11 bases. After removal of 4 bases from V and 0 bases from J, the junction contained 5 bases not matched to a gene. The CDR3 consists of 16 residues. The germline V gene has CDR1 SGHRS and CDR2 YFSETQ. CDR3 protein: CASSLRLAGYQETQYF. The CDR3 DNA reads TGCGCCAGCAGCCTACGACTAGCGGGGTACCAAGAGACCCAGTACTTC.

V gene TRBV20-1 combines with J gene TRBJ2-3; tentatively, D is TRBD2 (6 bases). The V end lost 3 bases, the J end lost 4 bases, and 14 bases lay between the germline ends. The length of the CDR3 is 14 residues. CDR1 is DFQATT, CDR2 SNEGSKA, per germline (reference sequence). This CDR3 reads CSARRLGFADTQYF. CDR3 nucleotides: TGCAGTGCTAGGCGACTAGGGTTCGCAGATACGCAGTATTTT.

V usage is TRBV9 and J usage is TRBJ2-7; D is ambiguous. Trimming stripped 4 bases from V and 2 bases from J, with 19 bases between. Germline V lookup: CDR1 SGDLS, CDR2 YYNGEE. CDR3 size: 16 residues. The CDR3 sequence: CASSSDPETLTYEQYF. The CDR3 nucleotides read TGTGCCAGCAGCTCAGATCCGGAAACCTTAACCTACGAGCAGTACTTC.

As DNA, the CDR3 is TGTGCCAGCATCAAACAGGGCCCAATCTTCTACGAGCAGTACTTC. It translates to CASIKQGPIFYEQYF. The chain couples TRBV7-9 to TRBJ2-7; tentatively, D is TRBD1 (6 bases). With 7 bases removed from V and 3 bases from J, the gap between germline ends came to 19 bases. Germline lookup yields CDR1 SEHNR and CDR2 FQNEAQ (reference sequence). This CDR3 has 15 residues.